These 21 T cell receptor beta chains share one sample of origin, sequenced in a study of shared clonotypes between healthy human individuals. It was CD45RO-negative cells, positively selected for CCR7, that made up naive CD8 cells, with terminally differentiated effector memory CD45RA+ cells excluded. Repertoires were generated with immunoSEQ multiplex PCR, while TCRdb's copy carries only in-frame clones and drops some. The sample has approximately 2,200,000 clones; about 92% are singletons. Input material: naive CD8+ T cells from PBMCs. The receptors derive from a man aged 18-30 years in good health. Some clones in this sample may be carry-over from other donors' samples.

The chain joins TRBV6-1 to TRBJ2-7; TRBD1 might be the D (7 bases). There are 15 residues in the CDR3. Germline V lookup: CDR1 MNHNS, CDR2 SASEGT. Trimming shortened V by 6 bases and J by 2 bases, and 17 bases separated the two germline ends. The CDR3: CASSFRQGGTYEQYF. Written as DNA, the CDR3 is TGTGCCAGCAGCTTCCGGCAGGGGGGTACCTACGAGCAGTACTTC.

The table lists this clone with a few counts. The CDR3 coding sequence is TGTGCCTGCCGGGGAGTCGGCGGGGAGCTGTTTTTT. The encoded protein is CACRGVGGELFF. The gene calls are TRBV11-2 and TRBJ2-2; tentative D call: TRBD2 (5 bases). CDR1 is SGHAT, CDR2 FQNNGV, per germline. The CDR3 extends over 12 amino acids. V lost 11 bases to trimming and J lost 7 bases, with 14 bases between them.

The rearrangement joins TRBV7-3 to TRBJ1-1; D not certain. CDR1 SGHTA and CDR2 FQGTGA come from the germline V gene. The CDR3 covers 15 residues. The V gene lost 0 bases and the J gene lost 7 bases, with 15 bases spanning the gap. CDR3 DNA sequence: TGTGCCAGCAGCTTAACGTCTCATATACCACATGAAGCTTTCTTT. The encoded protein is CASSLTSHIPHEAFF.

The chain has TRBV7-8 and TRBJ2-2; perhaps TRBD1 as D (5 bases). Trimming took off 1 base at V and 0 bases at J, with 12 bases between the two ends. Germline CDR1 SGHVS, CDR2 FQNEAQ. This CDR3 comprises 17 residues. CDR3 in DNA: TGTGCCAGCAGCTTAGAGCGCGCGACAGCGAACACCGGGGAGCTGTTTTTT. This gives the protein CASSLERATANTGELFF.

This clone was seen a few times. Other DNA sequences of this sample code for an identical CDR3. The J gene is TRBJ1-3, the V gene TRBV9; no definite D call. Between the trimmed V and J ends, which lost 1 base and 3 bases, there was a span of 2 bases. CDR1 is SGDLS, CDR2 YYNGEE, per germline. The CDR3 has 12 residues. CDR3 in amino acids: CASSVSGNTIYF. DNA for the CDR3: TGTGCCAGCAGCGTAAGTGGAAACACCATATATTTT.

V usage is TRBV9 and J usage is TRBJ2-3, with TRBD2 matching over 8 bases. CDR3 length equals 14 residues. With V trimmed by 4 bases and J by 4 bases, 5 bases remained unmatched. Germline CDR1 reads SGDLS; CDR2 reads YYNGEE. DNA for the CDR3: TGTGCCAGCAGCAAGTGGACTAGCCCAGATACGCAGTATTTT. Its translation is CASSKWTSPDTQYF.

The chain links TRBV4-3 to TRBJ2-3, with unresolved D. Deletions cut 3 bases from V and 4 bases from J, with 14 bases between. CDR1 and CDR2 from the germline V gene are LGHNA and YSLEER. The CDR3 is made up of 15 amino acids. The CDR3 sequence: CASSHTRSGADTQYF. In DNA, the CDR3 is TGCGCCAGCAGCCATACCAGAAGTGGGGCAGATACGCAGTATTTT.

The CDR3 DNA sequence: TGTGCGATCCCGGGGGCCGGGGAGCTGTTTTTT. Translation gives CAIPGAGELFF. V usage is TRBV5-8 and J usage is TRBJ2-2, with D possibly being TRBD2 (6 bases). The CDR3 is 11 amino acids. CDR1 and CDR2 (germline): SGHTS, YDEGEE.

The genes are TRBV25-1 and TRBJ2-1; the D gene could be TRBD1 or TRBD2 (6 bases each). Germline CDR1 MGHDK, CDR2 SYGVNS. Trimming cost V 8 bases and J 5 bases, with 16 bases left between them. The CDR3 is made up of 14 amino acids. DNA of the CDR3: TGTGCCAGCTTCGGGGGCGAGGGACACAATGAGCAGTTCTTC. The encoded protein is CASFGGEGHNEQFF.

The chain carries TRBV9 and TRBJ2-3; D not certain. The germline V and J ends were trimmed by 3 bases and 4 bases, with 12 bases remaining between them. The CDR3 has 14 residues. Germline V CDR1 and CDR2: SGDLS, YYNGEE. The CDR3 region has the DNA TGTGCCAGCAGCGCGCACCGCGTAGCAGATACGCAGTATTTT. The encoded protein is CASSAHRVADTQYF.

The genes are TRBV28 and TRBJ2-2; D ambiguous. The CDR3 length is 12 residues. Germline CDR1 MDHEN, CDR2 SYDVKM. Trimming shortened V by 2 bases and J by 6 bases, and 4 bases separated the two germline ends. The CDR3: CASSLHPGELFF. In DNA, the CDR3 is TGTGCCAGCAGTTTACATCCCGGGGAGCTGTTTTTT.

A remark on this clone: The same CDR3 also results from other DNA sequences found in this sample. The chain carries TRBV11-2 and TRBJ2-7, with D uncertain. This CDR3 comprises 14 residues. The V gene's germline CDR1 is SGHAT and CDR2 FQNNGV. V was trimmed by 1 base and J by 2 bases, leaving 9 bases between them. For the CDR3, the DNA is TGTGCCAGCAGCTTAGCGGGCCCAACCTACGAGCAGTACTTC. It codes for CASSLAGPTYEQYF.

The J gene is TRBJ2-7, the V gene TRBV28, with 7 nucleotides matching TRBD1. After removal of 5 bases from V and 1 base from J, the junction contained 8 bases not matched to a gene. The CDR3 has 15 amino acids. The germline gives CDR1 MDHEN, CDR2 SYDVKM. The CDR3 bases are TGTGCCAGCAGTGCAAGAACGGGACAGTCCTACGAGCAGTACTTC. Translating it yields CASSARTGQSYEQYF.

The rearrangement joins TRBV2 to TRBJ1-1, with a possible D match to TRBD1 (6 bases). Trimming took 11 bases from V and 4 from J, leaving 14 bases between them. Germline V gene data show CDR1 as SNHLY and CDR2 as FYNNEI. The CDR3 is 12 amino acids. Here the CDR3 reads CACTPGVTEAFF. The DNA of the CDR3 is TGTGCCTGCACCCCAGGGGTCACTGAAGCTTTCTTT.

The V call is TRBV7-2, the J call TRBJ2-7; 7 bases map to TRBD1. The V gene's germline CDR1 is SGHTA and CDR2 FQGNSA. V dropped 5 bases and J dropped 2; count of bases not matched to a gene: 9. CDR3 length: 15 residues. The CDR3 loop is CASSQGTEGPYEQYF. The CDR3 DNA is TGTGCCAGCAGCCAAGGGACAGAGGGCCCCTACGAGCAGTACTTC.

The chain carries TRBV11-2 and TRBJ1-4, with D uncertain. Looked up from germline, CDR1 is SGHAT and CDR2 is FQNNGV. This CDR3 comprises 16 residues. V lost 1 base and J 3 bases, leaving 12 bases between the germline ends. DNA of the CDR3: TGTGCCAGCAGCTTAGGGAATCCGGACTCTAATGAAAAACTGTTTTTT. Its protein is CASSLGNPDSNEKLFF.

Notes on this clone: Other DNA variants within this sample encode the same CDR3. The rearrangement joins TRBV6-5 to TRBJ1-2; no clear D gene. CDR1 is MNHEY and CDR2 is SVGAGI in the germline V gene. The V end lost 0 bases, the J end lost 2 bases, and 7 bases lay between the germline ends. This CDR3 is 14 amino acids long. CDR3 in DNA: TGTGCCAGCAGTTACTCAGAAGGGAACTATGGCTACACCTTC. This translates into CASSYSEGNYGYTF.

The genes are TRBV5-6 and TRBJ2-1, with 12 bases matching TRBD2. CDR3 length: 16 residues. Germline V gives CDR1 SGHDT, CDR2 YYEEEE. The trim removed 2 bases at V and 9 bases at J, leaving 9 bases unmatched. The CDR3 protein is CASSFVTGLAGPEQFF. CDR3 coding DNA: TGTGCCAGCAGCTTTGTAACAGGACTAGCGGGACCTGAGCAGTTCTTC.

This clone was seen once. The chain joins TRBV28 to TRBJ1-4; tentatively, D is TRBD1 (5 bases). CDR1 and CDR2 (germline): MDHEN, SYDVKM. The germline V and J ends were trimmed by 2 bases and 4 bases, with 8 bases remaining between them. This CDR3 is built from 14 residues. Here the CDR3 DNA reads TGTGCCAGCAGTTTAAGGGGCCTTAATGAAAAACTGTTTTTT. This translates into CASSLRGLNEKLFF.

J is TRBJ2-7 and V is TRBV27; TRBD1 agrees at 10 bases. This CDR3 contains 17 residues. V lost 2 bases and J lost 5; bases outside the gene matches: 12. Looked up from germline, CDR1 is MNHEY and CDR2 is SMNVEV (reference sequence). CDR3 sequence reads: CASSLAVWDRGHHEQYF. CDR3 coding DNA: TGTGCCAGCAGTTTAGCTGTCTGGGACAGGGGTCACCACGAGCAGTACTTC.

The rearrangement uses TRBV27 and TRBJ2-2, with D perhaps matching TRBD1 (6 bases). Germline V gene data show CDR1 as MNHEY and CDR2 as SMNVEV (reference sequence). This CDR3 comprises 17 residues. Trimming stripped 4 bases from V and 6 bases from J, with 21 bases between. The CDR3 DNA follows: TGTGCCAGCAGTTCCCCCATTTCTGGGGGCCGGGCCGGGGAGCTGTTTTTT. It specifies CASSSPISGGRAGELFF.